Each of the 9 T cell receptor beta chains below was sequenced from the same sample in a study of human versus mouse CDR3 diversity and MHC coevolution. Measured with immunoSEQ multiplex PCR; TCRdb has only the in-frame clones, and not every one. The sample consists of fewer than 100,000 clones, approximately 92% of them appearing once. What was sequenced was naive CD4+ T cells from blood. Subset given: CD45RO-negative CD62L-positive naive CD4 T cells. Every receptor here comes from a person between 25 and 70 years old in good health.

The chain joins TRBV27 to TRBJ2-1, with D unresolved. The CDR3 is 13 residues long. The V and J ends lost 4 bases and 1 base respectively, with 5 bases between them. Germline-derived CDR1 and CDR2 are MNHEY and SMNVEV (reference sequence). Here the CDR3 reads CASSSQSYNEQFF. DNA for the CDR3: TGTGCCAGCAGTTCACAGTCCTACAATGAGCAGTTCTTC.

This chain joins TRBV11-2 and TRBJ1-3; possibly TRBD1 for D (6 bases). Looked up from germline, CDR1 is SGHAT and CDR2 is FQNNGV. This CDR3 has 15 amino acids. Trimming removed 5 bases at V and 2 bases at J, with 13 bases between. The CDR3 loop is CASSGLQGAGNTIYF. DNA for the CDR3: TGTGCCAGCAGCGGGCTACAGGGTGCTGGAAACACCATATATTTT. The full variable domain, rest sourced from reference TRBV11-2 and TRBJ1-3, is EAGVAQSPRYKIIEKRQSVAFWCNPISGHATLYWYQQILGQGPKLLIQFQNNGVVDDSQLPKDRFSAERLKGVDSTLKIQPAKLEDSAVYLCASSGLQGAGNTIYFGEGSWLTVV.

The rearrangement uses TRBV19 and TRBJ1-2; TRBD1 aligns across 7 bases. CDR3 size: 15 residues. Germline assignment: CDR1 LNHDA and CDR2 SQIVND (reference sequence). The V and J ends lost 3 bases and 2 bases, in that order; junction bases with no gene match: 6. The CDR3 sequence is CASSIETGSNYGYTF. The CDR3 region has the DNA TGTGCCAGTAGTATCGAGACAGGGAGCAACTATGGCTACACCTTC.

The rearrangement uses TRBV7-9 and TRBJ1-1; maybe TRBD1 (5 bases). Germline V lookup: CDR1 SEHNR, CDR2 FQNEAQ (reference sequence). Trimming took off 3 bases at V and 1 base at J, with 15 bases between the two ends. The CDR3 contains 16 residues. The CDR3: CASSFYRGLPNTEAFF. The CDR3 DNA sequence: TGTGCCAGCAGCTTCTATCGGGGGTTACCGAACACTGAAGCTTTCTTT.

The chain carries TRBV11-2 and TRBJ2-1, with TRBD2 matching 11 bases. Per the germline V gene, CDR1 is SGHAT and CDR2 is FQNNGV. The CDR3 length is 16 residues. With 5 bases clipped from V and 8 bases from J, the junction kept 11 bases outside the gene matches. The CDR3 DNA sequence: TGTGCCAGCAGCCCCCGCAGACTAGCGGGAAGGGATGAGCAGTTCTTC. Its translation is CASSPRRLAGRDEQFF.

The chain employs TRBV6-5 and TRBJ1-1; D is unclear. CDR3 length: 13 amino acids. CDR1 MNHEY and CDR2 SVGAGI come from the germline V gene. V dropped 3 bases and J dropped 1 base, with 6 bases sitting between them. DNA of the CDR3: TGTGCCAGCAGTTATTGGAGGAACACTGAAGCTTTCTTT. It yields the protein CASSYWRNTEAFF.

The chain couples TRBV2 to TRBJ2-7; D unresolved. Trimming took 3 bases from V and 6 from J, leaving 12 bases between them. Germline CDR1 reads SNHLY; CDR2 reads FYNNEI. The CDR3 is made up of 13 amino acids. CDR3: CASSDGGRSEQYF. DNA for the CDR3: TGTGCCAGCAGTGATGGTGGCCGTTCCGAGCAGTACTTC.

The rearrangement joins TRBV9 to TRBJ1-2; a weak D match, TRBD1 (6 bases). The CDR3 spans 15 residues. Germline V gene lookup returns CDR1 SGDLS and CDR2 YYNGEE. V was shortened by 0 bases and J by 7 bases, with 16 bases between the two germline ends. The CDR3 DNA follows: TGTGCCAGCAGCGTAGACACAACAGGGTTTGGTGGCTACACCTTC. Amino acids: CASSVDTTGFGGYTF.

The genes are TRBV7-9 and TRBJ2-3; 10 bases agree with TRBD2. The length of the CDR3 is 16 residues. Germline values: CDR1 SEHNR, CDR2 FQNEAQ (reference sequence). The junction had 10 bases not matched to a gene; V was cut back by 4 bases and J by 6 bases. CDR3 in DNA: TGTGCCAGCAGCTCCACTAGCGGGGTATCGATGGATACGCAGTATTTT. Protein: CASSSTSGVSMDTQYF. Based on the CDR3 plus reference TRBV7-9 and TRBJ2-3, the full variable domain is DTGVSQNPRHKITKRGQNVTFRCDPISEHNRLYWYRQTLGQGPEFLTYFQNEAQLEKSRLLSDRFSAERPKGSFSTLEIQRTEQGDSAMYLCASSSTSGVSMDTQYFGPGTRLTVL.